This is a list of T cell receptor beta chains from one sample in a study of cytotoxic CD8 clonotypes in ibrutinib-treated CLL. The repertoire was sequenced with immunoSEQ multiplex PCR; TCRdb's copy has only in-frame clones and lacks some. The table shows 130,000 to 150,000 clones, with around 80% occurring only once. Here the sequenced sample was PBMCs, taken after 12 months of ibrutinib treatment. The source is a human donor with chronic lymphocytic leukemia. Both conserved end residues are part of each CDR3. D genes are given only for firm matches. Clone size appears in some rows only: once, few, many, or a class for an expanded clone.

>.|TRBV4-1|TRBD1|TRBJ1-2
CASSQATGAANYGYTF
TGCGCCAGCAGCCAAGCCACAGGGGCGGCTAACTATGGCTACACCTTC
>.|TRBV7-2|TRBD1|TRBJ1-3
CASSADRAFGNTIYF
TGTGCCAGCAGCGCCGACAGGGCCTTTGGAAACACCATATATTTT
>few|TRBV7-9|.|TRBJ1-1
CASSVQGNTEAFF
TGTGCCAGCAGTGTACAGGGAAACACTGAAGCTTTCTTT
>once|TRBV5-5|.|TRBJ1-1
CASSLTTPEAFF
TGTGCCAGCAGCTTGACTACTCCTGAAGCTTTCTTT
>.|TRBV7-2|.|TRBJ2-7
CASSLLRENEQYF
TGTGCCAGCAGCTTATTGCGAGAGAACGAGCAGTACTTC
>.|TRBV27|.|TRBJ1-5
CASSLVINQPQHF
TGTGCCAGCAGTTTGGTCATCAATCAGCCCCAGCATTTT
>.|TRBV28|.|TRBJ1-6
CASIPSQMENSPLHF
TGTGCCAGCATCCCCTCACAAATGGAGAATTCACCCCTCCACTTT
>.|TRBV6-5|TRBD1|TRBJ1-2
CASRRQGGADYGYTF
TGTGCCAGCAGAAGACAAGGGGGCGCGGACTATGGCTACACCTTC
>.|TRBV19|TRBD1|TRBJ1-2
CASSPSVAGGRGYTF
TGTGCCAGTAGTCCTTCGGTTGCAGGGGGAAGAGGCTACACCTTC
>.|TRBV29-1|TRBD1|TRBJ2-5
CSTLTGAEAQETQYF
TGCAGCACACTAACAGGGGCCGAGGCCCAAGAGACCCAGTACTTC
>.|TRBV30|TRBD1|TRBJ1-2
CAWNTGGLYGYTF
TGTGCCTGGAATACAGGGGGCCTCTATGGCTACACCTTC
>.|TRBV5-6|.|TRBJ2-3
CASMLTTDTQYF
TGTGCCAGCATGCTGACCACAGATACGCAGTATTTT
>few|TRBV5-1|.|TRBJ1-2
CASSLDSYYGYTF
TGCGCCAGCAGCTTGGATTCTTACTATGGCTACACCTTC
>.|TRBV15|.|TRBJ2-3
CATRLTRGTDTQYF
TGTGCCACCAGACTCACCCGCGGCACAGATACGCAGTATTTT
>.|TRBV9|.|TRBJ1-4
CASSRGFQEKLFF
TGTGCCAGCAGCCGGGGCTTTCAGGAAAAACTGTTTTTT
>once|TRBV5-1|.|TRBJ1-1
CASSYSTVNTEAFF
TGCGCCAGCAGCTATTCGACAGTGAACACTGAAGCTTTCTTT
>once|TRBV12-5|.|TRBJ2-5
CASGYRETQYF
TGTGCTAGTGGATATAGGGAGACCCAGTACTTC
>.|TRBV9|TRBD1|TRBJ2-7
CASSVGTGGAGEQYF
TGTGCCAGCAGCGTCGGGACAGGGGGCGCGGGTGAGCAGTACTTC
>once|TRBV7-9|.|TRBJ2-7
CASSPIQGWEQYF
TGTGCCAGCAGTCCCATCCAGGGGTGGGAGCAGTACTTC
>.|TRBV2|.|TRBJ2-7
CASGGREQYF
TGTGCCAGTGGGGGACGTGAGCAGTACTTC
>.|TRBV9|.|TRBJ2-3
CASSVGGLRVSDSQYF
TGTGCCAGCAGCGTAGGAGGTCTCAGGGTTTCCGATTCGCAGTATTTT